Here is one T cell receptor beta chain with its context. Its specificity is not known. This sample was taken from a study of T cell responses to AZD1222 COVID-19 vaccine. Overall study results and limits: The breadth and depth of Spike-specific TCRs increased once two AZD1222 doses had been given. Within unmutated variant regions lay the reported targets of nearly half of spike-specific TCRs. Most donors were white British and more were female, and clonal diversity was possibly underestimated. Baseline antibody screening turned up just six or seven seropositive AZD1222 recipients.

Some clones are missing from TCRdb's copy, which holds only in-frame ones; the method was immunoSEQ multiplex PCR. Of approximately 190,000 clones in the sample, about 89% were seen once. Here the sequenced sample was peripheral blood, taken on day 0 of MenACWY control vaccination. This TCR was recovered from an adult in good health.

The CDR3 spells CASSPLPWDRGSYEQYF. For the CDR3, the DNA is TGTGCCAGCAGCCCCTTGCCATGGGACAGGGGCTCCTACGAGCAGTACTTC. The chain recombines TRBV7-9 with TRBJ2-7; 10 bases are a match to TRBD1. V lost 5 bases to trimming and J lost 0 bases; unmatched junction nucleotides: 10. This CDR3 is built from 17 residues. From germline, CDR1 is SEHNR and CDR2 FQNEAQ (reference sequence).